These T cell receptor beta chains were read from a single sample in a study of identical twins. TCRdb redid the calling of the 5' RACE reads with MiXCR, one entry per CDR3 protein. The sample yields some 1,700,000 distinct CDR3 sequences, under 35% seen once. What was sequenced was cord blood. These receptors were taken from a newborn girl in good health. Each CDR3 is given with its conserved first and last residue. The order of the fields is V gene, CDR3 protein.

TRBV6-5,CASSYSPGRPGELFF
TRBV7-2,CASSLAGWGVSYEQYF
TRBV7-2,CASSLARPAKNIQYF
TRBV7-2,CASSFWYDLGSGELFF
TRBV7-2,CASSPRRGDSPLHF
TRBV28,CASTRNGDSEQYF
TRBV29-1,CSVGIANQPQHF
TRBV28,CASSTGGEGYGYTF
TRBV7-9,CASSSQTGIGEKLFF
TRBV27,CASSLLGSEQYF
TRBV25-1,CASSVAKGQGPYNEQYF
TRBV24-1,CATSEHTGELFF
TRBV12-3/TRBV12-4,CASIQGESEAFF
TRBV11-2,CASSLGPDTYEQYF
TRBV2,CASRRDRGLDYGYTF
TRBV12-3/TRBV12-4,CASSTTGNYGYTF
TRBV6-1,CASSEPGLAGNEQFF
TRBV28,CASSSGGNTQYF
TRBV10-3,CAIRDTRTGLNYGYTF
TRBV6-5,CASTTLGREETQYF
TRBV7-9,CASSLVSRLSDGYTF
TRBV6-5,CASSYDGGLGEKLFF
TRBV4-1,CASSQFPGPNEKLFF
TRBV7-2,CASSYSGGPSGTDTQYF
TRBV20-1,CSAREGGSSGYEKLFF
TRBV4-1,CASSRREGAGELFF
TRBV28,CASSFPHLGGTEAFF
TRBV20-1,CSAPAGSKETQYF
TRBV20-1,CSAVGQGSTDTQYF
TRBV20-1,CSASPMSYEQYF
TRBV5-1,CASSYFRGSGDSDTQYF
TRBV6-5,CASVPVLQGTEAFF
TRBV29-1,CSGTQGDTEAFF
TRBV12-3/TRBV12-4,CASSLRGQGAWNTEAFF
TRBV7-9,CASSLDSGRKLSGANVLTF
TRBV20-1,CSARGSKGGTDTQYF
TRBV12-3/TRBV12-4,CASTLGGALNQPQHF
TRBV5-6,CASSLFRGRASETQYF
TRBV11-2,CASSLGSGAFTDTQYF